This T cell receptor beta chain comes out of a study of T cells in localized non-small cell lung cancer. Some clones are missing from TCRdb's copy, which holds only in-frame ones; the method was immunoSEQ multiplex PCR. This table holds fewer than 20,000 clones, about 88% found once. The junction had 4 bases not matched to a gene; V was cut back by 3 bases and J by 3 bases. In germline, CDR1 is GTSNPN, CDR2 SVGIG (reference sequence). This CDR3 is built from 13 residues. V is TRBV30 and J is TRBJ2-7; 8 bases fit TRBD1. This material consisted of peripheral blood, taken before any cancer treatment. The clonotype comes from a man between 40 and 69 years old with stage I lung adenocarcinoma. This chain's CDR3 is CAWRPGGRYEQYF. The CDR3, as DNA: TGTGCCTGGAGACCAGGGGGCCGCTACGAGCAGTACTTC. The full variable domain, in which reference TRBV30 and TRBJ2-7 provide the parts outside the CDR3, is SQTIHQWPATLVQPVGSPLSLECTVEGTSNPNLYWYRQAAGRGLQLLFYSVGIGQISSEVPQNLSASRPQDRQFILSSKKLLLSDSGFYLCAWRPGGRYEQYFGPGTRLTVT.